Listed below are T cell receptor beta chains from one sample, sequenced in a study of beta chain features in type 1 diabetes. TCRdb's copy holds only in-frame clones and misses some; the assay was immunoSEQ multiplex PCR. The sample consists of around 430,000 clones, about 32% of them appearing once. The sequenced sample was naive CD4+ T cells from blood. The receptors stem from a man in his late teens or twenties in good health. The CDR3 runs from the conserved cysteine through the conserved F or W. A D gene is named only where the DNA matches it firmly. Not every row has a clone size; where given, it reads once, few, many or a size class.

>TRBV2|TRBJ2-7|TRBD2|few
TGTGCCAGCAGCGTCGGACTAGCGGGAGTTGGCGAGCAGTACTTC
CASSVGLAGVGEQYF
>TRBV7-9|TRBJ2-1|TRBD1|NA
TGTGCCAGCAGCCCCCTTGGACAGGTGTTGTACAATGAGCAGTTCTTC
CASSPLGQVLYNEQFF
>TRBV10-3|TRBJ2-1|NA|NA
TGTGCCATCCAAGGATGGCGGGAAAATGAGCAGTTCTTC
CAIQGWRENEQFF
>TRBV5-4|TRBJ1-3|NA|NA
TGTGCCGCGGGATTACTCTCTGGAAACACCATATATTTT
CAAGLLSGNTIYF
>TRBV28|TRBJ2-7|TRBD2|NA
TGTGCCAGCAGCCTAGCGGGGCATCCGAAGTACTTC
CASSLAGHPKYF
>TRBV18|TRBJ2-7|TRBD1|NA
TGTGCCAGCTCCCCAGGGACAGGGGGCTTGGGAGAGCAGTACTTC
CASSPGTGGLGEQYF
>TRBV27|TRBJ2-1|TRBD2|few
TGTGCCAGCAGTCGACTAGCGGGTCGTTACAATGAGCAGTTCTTC
CASSRLAGRYNEQFF
>TRBV6-5|TRBJ1-1|NA|NA
TGTGCCAGCAGTTACACCCCGAACACTGAAGCTTTCTTT
CASSYTPNTEAFF
>TRBV5-4|TRBJ2-2|TRBD1|NA
TGTGCCAGCAGCCCACAGACAGGGGCAGGCACCGGGGAGCTGTTTTTT
CASSPQTGAGTGELFF
>TRBV9|TRBJ2-1|NA|NA
TGTGCCAGCAGCGTAGCGGGGATAGGGAATGAGCAGTTCTTC
CASSVAGIGNEQFF
>TRBV9|TRBJ2-7|TRBD2|NA
TGTGCCAGCAGCATAGCGGGAGGTACCTCCTACGAGCAGTACTTC
CASSIAGGTSYEQYF
>TRBV11-1|TRBJ1-2|NA|few
TGTGCCAGCAGCTTAGCGGCGCGGGATGGCTACACCTTC
CASSLAARDGYTF
>TRBV29-1|TRBJ2-3|NA|NA
TGCAGCGGAGTACAGGGTAGCACAGATACGCAGTATTTT
CSGVQGSTDTQYF
>TRBV9|TRBJ2-5|TRBD2|NA
TGTGCCAGCAGCACAAGAAGGCTAGCGGGGATAGAGACCCAGTACTTC
CASSTRRLAGIETQYF
>TRBV4-2|TRBJ2-7|NA|few
TGTGCCAGCAGCCAACCTGGGTCCTACGAGCAGTACTTC
CASSQPGSYEQYF
>TRBV13|TRBJ2-5|NA|few
TGTGCCAGCAGCCCTAGGGCCCGGGCGGGAGAGACCCAGTACTTC
CASSPRARAGETQYF
>TRBV23-1|TRBJ2-2|TRBD1|NA
TGCGCCAGCAGCTGGGACAGGGTAGATCCCGGGGAGCTGTTTTTT
CASSWDRVDPGELFF
>TRBV14|TRBJ1-4|TRBD1|NA
TGTGCCAGCAGCCGAAGACAGGGTAATGAAAAACTGTTTTTT
CASSRRQGNEKLFF
>TRBV9|TRBJ2-3|NA|NA
TGTGCCAGCAGCGTAGAACCTAGCACAGATACGCAGTATTTT
CASSVEPSTDTQYF
>TRBV28|TRBJ2-7|TRBD1|NA
TGTGCCAGCAGTTTCCACCGGGACAGCGGACGCTACGAGCAGTACTTC
CASSFHRDSGRYEQYF
>TRBV9|TRBJ2-7|TRBD2|NA
TGTGCCAGCAGCGTAGAACTAGCGGGAGGAGTAGGAGAGCAGTACTTC
CASSVELAGGVGEQYF
>TRBV2|TRBJ2-5|TRBD1|few
TGTGCCAGCAGTGAACAGGGGGCCGCCGAAGAGACCCAGTACTTC
CASSEQGAAEETQYF
>TRBV18|TRBJ2-2|NA|NA
TGTGCCAGCTCACCAGCGAACACCGGGGAGCTGTTTTTT
CASSPANTGELFF
>TRBV29-1|TRBJ2-1|TRBD1|NA
TGCAGCGTTGAATGGAGACAGGGTCTTTACAATGAGCAGTTCTTC
CSVEWRQGLYNEQFF
>TRBV4-3|TRBJ1-1|NA|few
TGCGCCAGCAGCCAAGGGACCCCGAACACTGAAGCTTTCTTT
CASSQGTPNTEAFF
>TRBV7-6|TRBJ1-2|TRBD1|NA
TGTGCCAGCGGAATTACAGGGGAAGGCTACACCTTC
CASGITGEGYTF
>TRBV29-1|TRBJ2-2|NA|NA
TGCAGCGTGTCTACACGCCGGGACATTAACACCGGGGAGCTGTTTTTT
CSVSTRRDINTGELFF
>TRBV9|TRBJ2-3|NA|NA
TGTGCCAGCAGCGTACAGGGTACAGATACGCAGTATTTT
CASSVQGTDTQYF
>TRBV6-6|TRBJ2-1|NA|NA
TGTGCCAGCAGTTACGTGACGTGGCTACTGTTCTTC
CASSYVTWLLFF
>TRBV10-3|TRBJ2-1|TRBD2|NA
TGTGCCATCAGTGAGTCTCGGACTAGCGCCGACAATGAGCAGTTCTTC
CAISESRTSADNEQFF
>TRBV7-9|TRBJ2-3|NA|NA
TGTGCCAGCAGCTTAGTGAGGGGGAGCACAGATACGCAGTATTTT
CASSLVRGSTDTQYF
>TRBV30|TRBJ2-2|NA|NA
TGTGCCTGGAGTGCGAGGAGGGAGCTGTTTTTT
CAWSARRELFF
>TRBV5-1|TRBJ2-5|NA|NA
TGCGCCAGCAGCTTGCTGGGGTCGGAAGAGACCCAGTACTTC
CASSLLGSEETQYF
>TRBV9|TRBJ2-1|NA|NA
TGTGCCAGCAGCGTAGGTGCGGGGTCAAGGGCCTCCTCCTACAATGAGCAGTTCTTC
CASSVGAGSRASSYNEQFF
>TRBV11-1|TRBJ2-3|NA|NA
TGTGCCAGCAGCTACCGTCCGGGGAGCACAGATACGCAGTATTTT
CASSYRPGSTDTQYF
>TRBV28|TRBJ2-7|TRBD1|NA
TGTGCCAGCAGCAAGACAGGGGTACGCTCCTACGAGCAGTACTTC
CASSKTGVRSYEQYF
>TRBV30|TRBJ1-5|NA|NA
TGTGCCTGGAGTGTCGGCCAAGGGATGCCCCAGCATTTT
CAWSVGQGMPQHF
>TRBV6-5|TRBJ1-1|NA|NA
TGTGCCAGCAGCTCTCGGGGGCTGAACACTGAAGCTTTCTTT
CASSSRGLNTEAFF
>TRBV7-8|TRBJ2-3|NA|NA
TGTGCCAGCAGTTCACTTCTCACAGATACGCAGTATTTT
CASSSLLTDTQYF
>TRBV7-9|TRBJ1-2|NA|few
TGTGCCAGCACCCAGAGGGGGGAAGAAGGCTATGGCTACACCTTC
CASTQRGEEGYGYTF
>TRBV27|TRBJ2-6|NA|NA
TGTGCCAGCAGGGGACACTCTGGGGCCAACGTCCTGACTTTC
CASRGHSGANVLTF
>TRBV30|TRBJ2-5|TRBD2|few
TGTGCCTGGTCAGGGACTAGCGGGAGGAGAGAGACCCAGTACTTC
CAWSGTSGRRETQYF
>TRBV5-1|TRBJ2-2|TRBD1|NA
TGCGCCAGCAGCTACGGACAGGAGAACACCGGGGAGCTGTTTTTT
CASSYGQENTGELFF
>TRBV2|TRBJ2-3|NA|NA
TGTGCCAGCAGTGGGACTCGGTCTAGCACAGATACGCAGTATTTT
CASSGTRSSTDTQYF
>TRBV9|TRBJ2-3|TRBD2|few
TGTGCCAGCAGCGGGTTAGCGGGGATAGATACGCAGTATTTT
CASSGLAGIDTQYF
>TRBV7-8|TRBJ1-5|NA|NA
TGTGCCAGCAGCTTACGTCGGGTGGGCAATCAGCCCCAGCATTTT
CASSLRRVGNQPQHF
>TRBV5-4|TRBJ2-5|TRBD1|few
TGTGCCAGCAGCGGGACAGGGGAGACCCAGTACTTC
CASSGTGETQYF
>TRBV29-1|TRBJ2-1|TRBD1|NA
TGCAGCGTCGATCCTGGACAGGGGTACAATGAGCAGTTCTTC
CSVDPGQGYNEQFF
>TRBV19|TRBJ2-2|NA|few
TGTGCCAGTAGCCCAAGGGGGACGCCGAACACCGGGGAGCTGTTTTTT
CASSPRGTPNTGELFF
>TRBV28|TRBJ2-1|TRBD2|NA
TGTGCCAGCAGTCGACTAGCTAACTCCTACAATGAGCAGTTCTTC
CASSRLANSYNEQFF
>TRBV5-6|TRBJ2-3|NA|NA
TGTGCCAGCAGCGGGATCGACCGTTGGGCCACAGATACGCAGTATTTT
CASSGIDRWATDTQYF
>TRBV25-1|TRBJ1-2|TRBD1|NA
TGTGCCAGCACCGGGACAGGGAAAAATGGCTACACCTTC
CASTGTGKNGYTF
>TRBV7-9|TRBJ2-1|TRBD1|few
TGTGCCAGCAGCTATGGACAGGGGGTAGGAAATGAGCAGTTCTTC
CASSYGQGVGNEQFF
>TRBV20-1|TRBJ1-2|TRBD1|few
TGCAGTGCACAGACAGGGATCGGCTACACCTTC
CSAQTGIGYTF
>TRBV28|TRBJ2-7|NA|few
TGTGCCAGCAGGAGGGGTGGTCGCAGCTCCTACGAGCAGTACTTC
CASRRGGRSSYEQYF
>TRBV20-1|TRBJ2-1|NA|few
TGCAGTGCTCCGTTGGGTGAGCAGTTCTTC
CSAPLGEQFF
>TRBV7-9|TRBJ2-7|TRBD2|NA
TGTGCCAGCAGCCCCAGGACTAGCGGCTACGAGCAGTACTTC
CASSPRTSGYEQYF